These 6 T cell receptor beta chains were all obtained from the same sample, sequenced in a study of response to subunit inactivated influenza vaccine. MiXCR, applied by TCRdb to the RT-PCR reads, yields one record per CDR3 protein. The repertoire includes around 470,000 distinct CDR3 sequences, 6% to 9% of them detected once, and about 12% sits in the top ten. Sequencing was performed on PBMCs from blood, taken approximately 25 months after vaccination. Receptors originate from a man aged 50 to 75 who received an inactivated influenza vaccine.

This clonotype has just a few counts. This CDR3 reads CASRKIGTETYEQYF. The CDR3 DNA follows: TGCGCCAGCCGTAAGATCGGGACTGAGACCTACGAGCAGTACTTC. The J gene is TRBJ2-7, the V gene TRBV5-1; possibly TRBD2 for D (6 bases). V lost 7 bases and J lost 2, with 19 bases in between. This CDR3 is built from 15 residues. Germline-derived CDR1 and CDR2 are SGHRS and YFSETQ.

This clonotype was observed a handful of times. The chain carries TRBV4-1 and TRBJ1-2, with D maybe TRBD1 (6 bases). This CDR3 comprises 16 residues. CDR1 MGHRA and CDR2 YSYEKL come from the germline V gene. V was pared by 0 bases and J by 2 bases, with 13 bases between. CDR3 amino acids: CASSQESGGENYGYTF. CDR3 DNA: TGCGCCAGCAGCCAAGAGTCCGGGGGCGAAAACTATGGCTACACCTTC.

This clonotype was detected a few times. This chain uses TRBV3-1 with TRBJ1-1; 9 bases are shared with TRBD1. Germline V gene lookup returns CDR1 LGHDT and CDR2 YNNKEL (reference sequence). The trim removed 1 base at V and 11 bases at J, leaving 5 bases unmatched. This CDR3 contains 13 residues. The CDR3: CASSQGTGAGAFF. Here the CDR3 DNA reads TGTGCCAGCAGCCAAGGGACAGGGGCCGGGGCTTTCTTT.

The CDR3 sequence is CASSQVQGTLYEQYF. CDR3 nucleotide sequence: TGCGCCAGCAGCCAAGTTCAGGGGACCCTTTACGAGCAGTACTTC. The chain links TRBV4-1 to TRBJ2-7; weak D call: TRBD1 (6 bases). This CDR3 is built from 15 residues. Germline CDR1 is MGHRA and CDR2 is YSYEKL. V lost 1 base, J lost 4 bases, and 14 bases lay in between.

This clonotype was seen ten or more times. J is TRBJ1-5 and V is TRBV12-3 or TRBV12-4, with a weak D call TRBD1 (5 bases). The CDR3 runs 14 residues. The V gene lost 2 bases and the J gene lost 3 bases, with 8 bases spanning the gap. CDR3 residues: CASSLTGPNQPQHF. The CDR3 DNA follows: TGTGCCAGCAGTTTAACAGGCCCCAATCAGCCCCAGCATTTT.

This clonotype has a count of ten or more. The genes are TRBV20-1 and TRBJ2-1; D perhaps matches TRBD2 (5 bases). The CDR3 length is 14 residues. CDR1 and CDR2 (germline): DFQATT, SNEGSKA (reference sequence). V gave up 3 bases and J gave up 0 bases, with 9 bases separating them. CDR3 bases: TGCAGTGCTAGGGAGCGGAGCTCCTACAATGAGCAGTTCTTC. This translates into CSARERSSYNEQFF.